Here is one T cell receptor (beta chain) with its context. The antigen is undetermined. The data were taken from a study of OX40 agonist ivuxolimab in advanced cancers. Study at large: The patients' treatment was ivuxolimab, an agonistic anti-OX40 (CD134) antibody.

Per the germline V gene, CDR1 is SGHDT and CDR2 is YYEEEE. CDR3 length equals 15 residues. V lost 4 bases to trimming and J lost 4 bases; unmatched junction nucleotides: 7. Points from the study as a whole: Partly responding patients at 0.1-3.0 mg/kg showed some of the smallest clonal expansion. CD4+ and CD8+ T cells in blood underwent clonal expansion by week 6 at 0.1 to 3.0 mg/kg.

Libraries were prepared by immunoSEQ multiplex PCR; TCRdb keeps only in-frame clonotypes and omits some of them. Counted here are over 80,000 clones, 80% to 90% occurring once; the ten biggest clones make up around 5.2%. This specimen was CD4+ or CD8+ T cells sorted from blood, taken in a trial of the OX40 agonist ivuxolimab. The rearrangement joins TRBV5-6 to TRBJ1-4; TRBD1 matches 7 bases. This TCR was sampled from an adult with an advanced solid tumor such as melanoma, head and neck, liver or kidney cancer. CDR3 in amino acids: CASSAGQVNNEKLFF. As DNA, the CDR3 is TGTGCCAGCAGCGCTGGACAGGTTAATAATGAAAAACTGTTTTTT.